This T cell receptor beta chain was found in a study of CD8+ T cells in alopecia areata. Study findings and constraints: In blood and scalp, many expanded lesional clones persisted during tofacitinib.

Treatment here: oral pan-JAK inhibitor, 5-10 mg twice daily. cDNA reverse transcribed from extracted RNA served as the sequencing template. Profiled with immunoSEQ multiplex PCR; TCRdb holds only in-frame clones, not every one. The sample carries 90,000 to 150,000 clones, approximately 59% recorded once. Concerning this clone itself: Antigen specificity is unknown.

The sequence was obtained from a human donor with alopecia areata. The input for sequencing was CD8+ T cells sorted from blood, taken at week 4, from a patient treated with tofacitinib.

The CDR3 sequence: CASRRGGTDTQYF. The CDR3 DNA reads as TGTGCCAGCAGGCGGGGGGGCACAGATACGCAGTATTTT. The V call is TRBV6-5, the J call TRBJ2-3, with TRBD2 matching over 8 bases. Germline values: CDR1 MNHEY, CDR2 SVGAGI. V shed 6 bases, J shed 1 base, and the junction held 0 bases outside the gene matches. This CDR3 spans 13 amino acids.